This T cell receptor (beta chain) was captured by sequencing in a study of blood T cell repertoires in COVID-19 (dated by TCRdb to about 2020). Describing the broader study: Samples from collaborators originated in the United States, Italy and Spain and spanned both the acute and convalescent phases of COVID-19. The material from the prospective study consisted of cDNA or gDNA derived from T cells, B-cell-depleted T cells, or PBMCs. The dataset comprised deeply sampled blood TCRbeta repertoires from subjects exposed to, actively infected with, or recovered from COVID-19. The repertoires were released in a freely available public database meant as a resource for research on the immune response to SARS-CoV-2. Samples were obtained from the ongoing ImmuneRACE study (first 160 participants) and from over 1,000 subjects provided by 6 global collaborators. The sample metadata nearly always contained a de-identified subject ID, COVID-19 status, age in years and sex. Where available, HLA class I and class II types were taken from metadata supplied by the sample provider and were not determined by assay-based typing.

The immunoSEQ Assay, a bias-controlled multiplex PCR, was used to amplify TCRbeta CDR3 regions from genomic DNA. On the study's bioinformatics: Nucleated cell counts per sample were estimated from amplification of reference gene primers within the assay. To quantify the absolute abundance of each unique TCRbeta CDR3 rearrangement, sequence reads were collapsed and filtered. For each sample, productive Simpson clonality was calculated by taking the square root of Simpson's diversity index across productive rearrangements. Not all clones reach the TCRdb copy of this immuneACCESS table, which keeps in-frame sequences only. Checked studies attribute under half of the gap to unresolved V genes and leave the rest unexplained. V, J and clone size are taken as reported in that table, and D and trimming were inferred from the DNA itself. The sample table contains some 180,000 clones; only one count was recorded for 80% of them. The ten largest make up approximately 15% of the sample.

Details on this clone: The antigen this receptor binds is unknown. No base-level quality is on record; no much larger clone is a single base apart.

Results the study describes overall, beyond this receptor: How much clinical and demographic metadata was included differed by source and by participant, and the metadata was provided uncurated.

CDR1 and CDR2 are read off the germline V gene as SGDLS and YYNGEE. Trimming takes 0 bases off V and 0 bases off J; junction bases not matched to a gene: 6. From the cysteine through the phenylalanine, the CDR3 covers 18 amino acids. Just CDR3 DNA is preserved here, 54 bases in frame from base 1. Enrolling through a virtual design, the prospective study's participants ranged in age from roughly 18 to 89 years and lived across 20 to 25 United States geographic areas. Cohort assignment in the prospective study relied on participant-reported clinical history from a screening survey and a study questionnaire. Exposed participants were defined as having been in contact with someone with a PCR-confirmed or clinician-diagnosed COVID-19 case within 2 weeks of study entry. Mobile phlebotomists in the prospective study collected whole blood, serum and a nasopharyngeal or oropharyngeal swab from every participant. Participants in the prospective study had the option to provide additional blood draws and questionnaires over an approximately 2-month period. Before DNA extraction, blood samples from the prospective study were shipped at room temperature or frozen.

The sequence is built from TRBV9 and TRBJ2-3, with 11 junctional bases fitting TRBD2. The specimen sequenced was PBMCs or T cells enriched from blood (not recorded which). This receptor was identified in a man aged 55-75 years who had been exposed to COVID-19. In nucleotides, the sequence is TGTGCCAGCAGCGTAGGTTCTAGCGGGGGGCGAAGCACAGATACGCAGTATTTT. Its coded protein is CASSVGSSGGRSTDTQYF.